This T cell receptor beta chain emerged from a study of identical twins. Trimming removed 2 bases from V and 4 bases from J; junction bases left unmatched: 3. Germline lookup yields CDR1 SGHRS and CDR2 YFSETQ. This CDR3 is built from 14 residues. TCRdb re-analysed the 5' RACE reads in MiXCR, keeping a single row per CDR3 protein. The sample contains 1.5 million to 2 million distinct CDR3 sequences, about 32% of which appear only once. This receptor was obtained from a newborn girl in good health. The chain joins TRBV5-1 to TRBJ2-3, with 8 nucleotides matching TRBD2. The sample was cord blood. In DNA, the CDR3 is TGCGCCAGCAGCTTTTACGGGGGGGCAGATACGCAGTATTTT. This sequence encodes CASSFYGGADTQYF.